This record concerns one TCR beta chain sequence. The data derive from a study of blood T cell repertoires in COVID-19. At the level of the study: Donors in the United States, Italy and Spain gave samples during acute or convalescent COVID-19. PBMCs, B-cell-depleted T cells, or T cells were the source of the cDNA or gDNA that made up the material.

The method was immunoSEQ multiplex PCR; TCRdb's version includes in-frame clones alone and lacks a portion of them. The profile shows some 48,000 clones, around 84% of them singletons. From germline, CDR1 is SGHKS and CDR2 YYEKEE (reference sequence). Between the trimmed V and J ends, which lost 4 bases and 1 base, there was a span of 12 bases. This CDR3 has 14 amino acids. This receptor was obtained from a human donor in a cohort sampled during active COVID-19. J is TRBJ2-7 and V is TRBV5-5, with D possibly matching TRBD1 (6 bases). The material sequenced was peripheral blood. The CDR3 DNA reads as TGTGCCAGCAGCGATACAGGGAGATCCTACGAGCAGTACTTC. Its translation is CASSDTGRSYEQYF. Combining the CDR3 with reference TRBV5-5 and TRBJ2-7 gives the whole variable domain DAGVTQSPTHLIKTRGQQVTLRCSPISGHKSVSWYQQVLGQGPQFIFQYYEKEERGRGNFPDRFSARQFPNYSSELNVNALLLGDSALYLCASSDTGRSYEQYFGPGTRLTVT.